These 5 T cell receptor beta chains originate from one sample sequenced in a study of tumor and adjacent non-tumor tissue in lung cancer. The template was RNA from unsorted bulk tissue. Three rounds of nested PCR, following a modified ARM-PCR protocol, produced the TCRbeta library. Each CDR3 protein is one row after TCRdb ran MiXCR on the multiplex PCR reads. The sample contains around 210,000 distinct CDR3 sequences, 71% of which appear only once. The sample comprised lung tumor tissue. Receptors were obtained from a man aged 55-75 years with non-small cell lung cancer.

This clonotype was found many times. V usage is TRBV29-1 and J usage is TRBJ2-1; D might be TRBD1 or TRBD2, each matching 5 bases. V lost 0 bases, J lost 7 bases, and 28 bases lay in between. CDR1 is SQVTM, CDR2 ANQGSEA, per germline. This CDR3 comprises 19 residues. CDR3 DNA: TGCAGCGTTGAAGATAGGACCCGGGACGCCGACTCGCAGTGGAATGAGCAGTTCTTC. Its translation: CSVEDRTRDADSQWNEQFF.

The sample holds a few counts of this clonotype. Just one base apart from a much larger clone, this may be a read error. This chain connects TRBV11-3 to TRBJ1-1, with D hard to call. CDR1 and CDR2 (germline): SGHNT, YENEEA. The CDR3 has 14 amino acids. CDR3 amino acids: CTSSLDQEGTEAFF. The CDR3 bases are TGTACCAGCAGCTTAGATCAGGAGGGCACTGAAGCTTTCTTT.

As to this clonotype: The junction differs from germline at one of its ends, possibly a read error. CDR3 loop: CASSSRGAGRYRAGEPFF. The CDR3 nucleotides are TGTGCTAGCAGCTCCCGGGGAGCGGGACGATACAGAGCCGGGGAGCCGTTTTTT. The chain combines TRBV11-3 with TRBJ2-2, with 7 positions matching TRBD2. Germline V gene data show CDR1 as SGHNT and CDR2 as YENEEA. This CDR3 is built from 18 residues.

On this clonotype itself: A read error is likely, as this CDR3 ends without the conserved phenylalanine or tryptophan. The rearrangement joins TRBV6-2 or TRBV6-3 to TRBJ2-3; 13 bases are shared with TRBD2. This CDR3 has 16 amino acids. V lost 6 bases and J lost 3; bases outside the gene matches: 6. Looked up from germline, CDR1 is MNHEY and CDR2 is SVGEGT. The CDR3 loop is CASSQGLAGATDTQYY. The CDR3 DNA reads as TGTGCCAGCAGCCAAGGACTAGCGGGAGCTACAGATACGCAGTATTAT.

Concerning this clonotype itself: The junction departs from germline at one end; a sequencing error may be responsible. The chain is built from TRBV4-1 and TRBJ2-3; tentative D call: TRBD2 (5 bases). The germline V gene encodes CDR1 MGHRA and CDR2 YSYEKL. CDR3 length equals 16 residues. CDR3 protein: CASSQGAEASTDRQYF. The CDR3 DNA reads TGCGCCAGCAGCCAAGGTGCGGAGGCTAGCACAGATAGGCAGTATTTT.